This TCR beta chain was observed in a study of T cell responses to AZD1222 COVID-19 vaccine. Libraries were prepared by immunoSEQ multiplex PCR; TCRdb keeps only in-frame clonotypes and omits some of them. The top ten hold roughly 5% of the sample, which has some 150,000 clones, 85% to 95% seen once. As for this clone: What it binds is unknown. Other nucleotide sequences in the sample specify the same CDR3.

Overall study findings and caveats: A mostly white British donor set with more females was recruited, and clonal diversity was possibly underestimated.

Trimming cost V 2 bases and J 6 bases, with 4 bases left between them. This CDR3 has 12 residues. This specimen consisted of peripheral blood, obtained on day 0 of AZD1222 vaccination. This clonotype was sampled from an adult in good health. V and J are TRBV12-3 or TRBV12-4 and TRBJ2-2; the D is unclear. CDR3: CASSLTAGELFF. Here the CDR3 DNA reads TGTGCCAGCAGTTTAACAGCCGGGGAGCTGTTTTTT.